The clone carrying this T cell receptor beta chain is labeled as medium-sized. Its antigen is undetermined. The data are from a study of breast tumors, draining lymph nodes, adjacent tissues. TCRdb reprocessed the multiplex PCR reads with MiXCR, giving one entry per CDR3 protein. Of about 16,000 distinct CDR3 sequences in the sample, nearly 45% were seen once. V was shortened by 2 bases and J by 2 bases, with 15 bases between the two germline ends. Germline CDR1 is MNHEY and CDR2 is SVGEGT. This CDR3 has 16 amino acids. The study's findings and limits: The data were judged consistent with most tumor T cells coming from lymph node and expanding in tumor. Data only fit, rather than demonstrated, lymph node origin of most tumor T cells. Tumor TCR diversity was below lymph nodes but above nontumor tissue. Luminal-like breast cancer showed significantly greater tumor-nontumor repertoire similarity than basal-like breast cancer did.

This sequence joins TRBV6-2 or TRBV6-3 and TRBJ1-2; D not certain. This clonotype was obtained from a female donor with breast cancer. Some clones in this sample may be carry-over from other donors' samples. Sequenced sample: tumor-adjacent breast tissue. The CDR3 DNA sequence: TGTGCCAGCAGTTACCTGTCGCGTCCCGGAAACTATGGCTACACCTTC. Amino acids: CASSYLSRPGNYGYTF.